The 8 T cell receptor beta chains reported below all come from one sample, sequenced in a study of blood T cell repertoires in COVID-19. Some clones are missing from TCRdb's copy, which holds only in-frame ones; the method was immunoSEQ multiplex PCR. The sample shows about 69,000 clones, just under 80% of them seen only once. The sequencing input was peripheral blood. The source is a human donor in a cohort sampled during active COVID-19.

This chain connects TRBV3-1 (or the pseudogene TRBV3-2) to TRBJ2-3, with D possibly being TRBD1 (5 bases). Germline CDR1 LGHDT, CDR2 YNNKEL (reference sequence). The CDR3 has 14 residues. The V end was cut by 4 bases, the J end by 0 bases, with 8 bases between. CDR3 coding DNA: TGTGCCAGCAGCCCGACAGTTAGCACAGATACGCAGTATTTT. Translation gives CASSPTVSTDTQYF.

J is TRBJ2-3 and V is TRBV27, with 8 bases aligning to TRBD1. The CDR3 runs to 15 residues. Germline V gene lookup returns CDR1 MNHEY and CDR2 SMNVEV (reference sequence). The junction had 7 bases not matched to a gene; V was cut back by 6 bases and J by 2 bases. The CDR3 loop is CASRWTGPTTDTQYF. The CDR3 region has the DNA TGTGCCAGCAGATGGACAGGGCCGACCACAGATACGCAGTATTTT.

This clone was seen a handful of times. This chain uses TRBV19 with TRBJ2-7; tentatively, D is TRBD2 (5 bases). The CDR3 loop spans 17 amino acids. Germline V lookup: CDR1 LNHDA, CDR2 SQIVND (reference sequence). V was clipped by 3 bases and J by 1 base, with 19 bases between them. CDR3 coding DNA: TGTGCCAGTAGTATTTTATCCCGGACGGGGATTTCCTACGAGCAGTACTTC. This translates into CASSILSRTGISYEQYF.

The chain has TRBV19 and TRBJ1-5; D may be TRBD1 (6 bases). There are 17 residues in the CDR3. Trimming shortened V by 3 bases and J by 1 base, and 16 bases separated the two germline ends. The germline V gene encodes CDR1 LNHDA and CDR2 SQIVND (reference sequence). The CDR3 bases are TGTGCCAGTAGTATCGTCCCAGCAGGGGTAAGCAATCAGCCCCAGCATTTT. Protein product: CASSIVPAGVSNQPQHF.

This clone was seen just once. This chain connects TRBV29-1 to TRBJ2-3; possible D gene TRBD1, 5 bases. From germline, CDR1 is SQVTM and CDR2 ANQGSEA. This CDR3 is built from 13 residues. Trimming removed 3 bases at V and 6 bases at J, with 13 bases between. The CDR3 nucleotides are TGCAGCGTTGATACGGCAGGGCCCGATACGCAGTATTTT. Protein: CSVDTAGPDTQYF.

V and J are TRBV7-2 and TRBJ2-5, with 9 bases that match TRBD1. Per germline, CDR1 SGHTA and CDR2 FQGNSA. V gave up 5 bases and J gave up 6 bases; unmatched junction bases: 7. CDR3 length: 14 amino acids. The DNA of the CDR3 is TGTGCCAGCAGCCCGGGACAGGGTGTGCAGACCCAGTACTTC. It encodes CASSPGQGVQTQYF.

The genes are TRBV19 and TRBJ2-3; possibly TRBD1 for D (6 bases). Germline V gene lookup returns CDR1 LNHDA and CDR2 SQIVND (reference sequence). Deletions cut 3 bases from V and 2 bases from J, with 9 bases between. This CDR3 has 14 residues. The CDR3 sequence: CASSIQGFTDTQYF. The CDR3 region has the DNA TGTGCCAGTAGTATTCAGGGGTTCACAGATACGCAGTATTTT.

Here the CDR3 reads CASSLPGGYNEQFF. CDR3 coding DNA: TGTGCCAGCAGTTTACCGGGGGGTTACAATGAGCAGTTCTTC. This chain connects TRBV27 to TRBJ2-1, with 7 bases identical to TRBD2. V was pared by 2 bases and J by 4 bases, with 2 bases of the junction left unmatched. Germline lookup yields CDR1 MNHEY and CDR2 SMNVEV (reference sequence). The CDR3 is 14 amino acids.